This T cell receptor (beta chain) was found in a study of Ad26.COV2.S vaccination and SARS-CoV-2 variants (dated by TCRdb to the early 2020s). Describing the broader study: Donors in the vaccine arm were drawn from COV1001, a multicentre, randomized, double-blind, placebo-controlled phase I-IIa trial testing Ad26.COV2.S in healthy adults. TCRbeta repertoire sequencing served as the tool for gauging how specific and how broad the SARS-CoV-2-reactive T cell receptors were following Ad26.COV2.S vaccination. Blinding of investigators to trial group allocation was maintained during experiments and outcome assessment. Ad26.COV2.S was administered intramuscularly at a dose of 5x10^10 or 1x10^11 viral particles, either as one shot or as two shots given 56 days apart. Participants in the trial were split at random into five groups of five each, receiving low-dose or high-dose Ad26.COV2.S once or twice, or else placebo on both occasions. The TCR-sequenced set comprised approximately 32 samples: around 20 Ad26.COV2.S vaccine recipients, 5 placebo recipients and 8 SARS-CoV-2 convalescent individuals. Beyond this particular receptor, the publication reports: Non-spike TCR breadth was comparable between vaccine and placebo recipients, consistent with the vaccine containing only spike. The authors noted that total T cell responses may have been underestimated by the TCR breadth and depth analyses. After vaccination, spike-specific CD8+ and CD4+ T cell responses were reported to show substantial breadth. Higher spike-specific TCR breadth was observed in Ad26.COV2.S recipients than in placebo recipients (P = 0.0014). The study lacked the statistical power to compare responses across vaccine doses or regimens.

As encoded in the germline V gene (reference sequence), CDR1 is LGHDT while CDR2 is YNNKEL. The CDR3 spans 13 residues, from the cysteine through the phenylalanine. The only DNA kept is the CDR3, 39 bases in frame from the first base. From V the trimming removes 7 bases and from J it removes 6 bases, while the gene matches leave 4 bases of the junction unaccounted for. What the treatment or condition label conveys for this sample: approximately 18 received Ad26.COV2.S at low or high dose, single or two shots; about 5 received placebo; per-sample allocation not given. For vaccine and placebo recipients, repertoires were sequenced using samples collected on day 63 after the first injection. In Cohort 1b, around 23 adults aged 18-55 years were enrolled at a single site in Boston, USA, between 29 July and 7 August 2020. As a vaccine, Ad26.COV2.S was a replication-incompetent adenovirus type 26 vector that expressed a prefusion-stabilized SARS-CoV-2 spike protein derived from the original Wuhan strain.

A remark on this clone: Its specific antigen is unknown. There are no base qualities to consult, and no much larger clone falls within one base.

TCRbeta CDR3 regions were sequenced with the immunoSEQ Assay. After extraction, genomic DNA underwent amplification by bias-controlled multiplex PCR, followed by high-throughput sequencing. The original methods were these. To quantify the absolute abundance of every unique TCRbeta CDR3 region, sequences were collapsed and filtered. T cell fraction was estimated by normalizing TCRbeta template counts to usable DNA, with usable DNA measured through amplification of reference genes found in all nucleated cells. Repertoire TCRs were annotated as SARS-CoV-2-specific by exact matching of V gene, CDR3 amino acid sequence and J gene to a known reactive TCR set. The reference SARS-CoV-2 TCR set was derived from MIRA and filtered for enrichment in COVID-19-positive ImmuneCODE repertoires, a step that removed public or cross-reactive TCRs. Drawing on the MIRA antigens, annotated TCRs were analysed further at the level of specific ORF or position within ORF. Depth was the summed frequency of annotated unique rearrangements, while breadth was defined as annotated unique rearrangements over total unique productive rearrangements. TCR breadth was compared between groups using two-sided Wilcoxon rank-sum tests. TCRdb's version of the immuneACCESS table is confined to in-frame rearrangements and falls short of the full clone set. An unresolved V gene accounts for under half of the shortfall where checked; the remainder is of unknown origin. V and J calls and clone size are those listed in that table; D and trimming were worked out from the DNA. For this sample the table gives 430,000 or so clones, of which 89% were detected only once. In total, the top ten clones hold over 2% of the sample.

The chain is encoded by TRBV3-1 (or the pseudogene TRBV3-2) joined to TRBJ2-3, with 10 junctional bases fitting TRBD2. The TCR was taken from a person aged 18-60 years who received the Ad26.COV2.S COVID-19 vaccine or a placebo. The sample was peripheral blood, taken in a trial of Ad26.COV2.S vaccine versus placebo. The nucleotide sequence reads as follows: TGTGCCAGCATACTAGCGGGATCGGATACGCAGTATTTT. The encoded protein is CASILAGSDTQYF.